These T cell receptor beta chains were read from a single sample in a study of neurological immune-mediated disorders. One entry per CDR3 protein, called by TCRdb with MiXCR from the 5' RACE reads. The sample records 80,000 to 85,000 distinct CDR3 sequences, 2.5% to 3% being singletons. The sample was PBMCs. All receptors derive from a woman in her thirties with multiple sclerosis. The CDR3 runs from the conserved cysteine through the conserved F or W. The D gene is left open where the match is weak. Clone size is given for some rows only: seen once, a few or many times, or a class if the clone is expanded.

J gene,V gene,clone size,D gene,CDR3 length,CDR3 DNA,CDR3 protein
TRBJ2-1,TRBV20-1,many,-,14,TGCAGTGCTAGAGATAGGGGATTCGAAGGTGAGCAGTTCTTC,CSARDRGFEGEQFF
TRBJ2-7,TRBV6-5,many,-,13,TGTGCCAGCAGTCGTACTAAATCCTACGAGCAGTACTTC,CASSRTKSYEQYF
TRBJ1-2,TRBV29-1,many,-,12,TGCAGCGTTGTAGTCCCTAACTATGGCTACACCTTC,CSVVVPNYGYTF
TRBJ1-1,TRBV20-1,many,-,15,TGCAGTGCTAGAGGTGGCGTGGCGGACAGAGCAGAAGCTTTCTTT,CSARGGVADRAEAFF
TRBJ2-3,TRBV20-1,many,TRBD2,18,TGCAGTGCTCCACTTCCTCTAGGACTAGCGGGAGTTCAAGATACGCAGTATTTT,CSAPLPLGLAGVQDTQYF
TRBJ2-1,TRBV20-1,many,-,14,TGCAGTGGGGAACTAGGGGTTCTAGGGAATGAGCAGTTCTTC,CSGELGVLGNEQFF
TRBJ2-7,TRBV29-1,many,TRBD2,15,TGCAGCGTTGAAGAGGCCGGGGGGGGCTCCTACGAGCAGTACTTC,CSVEEAGGGSYEQYF
TRBJ1-6,TRBV6-5,-,TRBD1,14,TGTGCAAGCAGTTACAGGGGCGATAATTCACCCCTCAACTTT,CASSYRGDNSPLNF
TRBJ2-3,TRBV6-6,-,TRBD1,12,TGTGCCAGTGGGACAGGCACAGATACGCAGTATTTT,CASGTGTDTQYF
TRBJ2-2,TRBV20-1,many,TRBD2,15,TGCAGTGCTAGAGAGGGCGGGAGAGGCACCGGGGAGCTGTTTTTT,CSAREGGRGTGELFF
TRBJ1-1,TRBV5-6,many,-,12,TGTGCCAGCACCCAGTATGGCACTGAAGCTTTCTTT,CASTQYGTEAFF
TRBJ1-2,TRBV29-1,many,-,12,TGCAGCGTTGGCAGGGCTGGCTATGGCTACACCTTC,CSVGRAGYGYTF
TRBJ2-7,TRBV20-1,many,-,14,TGCAGTGCTAGAGATCTACAGGGAGCCTACGAGCAGTACTTC,CSARDLQGAYEQYF
TRBJ1-6,TRBV11-2,many,-,16,TGTGCCAGCAGCCACCGGATGCAGGGTAATAATTCACCCCTCCACTTT,CASSHRMQGNNSPLHF
TRBJ2-2,TRBV6-5,many,-,15,TGTGCCAGCAGTTCAGGGTGGACGGCCACCGGGGAGCTGTTTTTT,CASSSGWTATGELFF
TRBJ1-3,TRBV3-1,many,-,13,TGTGCCAGCAGCCCTTCGACCCGAAACACCATATATTTT,CASSPSTRNTIYF
TRBJ1-5,TRBV6-6,many,-,16,TGTGCCAGCAGTTACTCGGCAGGGTTATACAATCAGCCCCAGCATTTT,CASSYSAGLYNQPQHF
TRBJ1-1,TRBV25-1,many,TRBD1,11,TGTGCCAGCGGACAGGGGGCAGAAGCTTTCTTT,CASGQGAEAFF
TRBJ2-3,TRBV7-8,many,TRBD2,15,TGTGCCAGCAGCCCCATAGCGGGGGAGGCAGATACGCAGTATTTT,CASSPIAGEADTQYF
TRBJ2-5,TRBV6-5,many,-,15,TGTGCCAGCAGTTACGGGCAGGGAGGAAGAGAGACCCAGTACTTC,CASSYGQGGRETQYF
TRBJ2-2,TRBV7-2,many,-,12,TGTGCCAGCAGCAGATGGACCGGGGAGCTGTTTTTT,CASSRWTGELFF
TRBJ1-4,TRBV12-3/TRBV12-4,many,TRBD1,14,TGTGCCAGCAGAAGTCAGGGGGCTAATGAAAAACTGTTTTTT,CASRSQGANEKLFF
TRBJ2-1,TRBV24-1,many,-,14,TGTGCCACCAGTGATGTGCGAGCGACAGTTGAGCAGTTCTTC,CATSDVRATVEQFF
TRBJ2-1,TRBV20-1,many,-,15,TGCAGTGCTAGGACGGGCGAGCTCTCCTACAATGAGCAGTTCTTC,CSARTGELSYNEQFF
TRBJ2-7,TRBV5-1,many,-,13,TGCGCCAGCAGCGTGGTCGGCGCCTACGAGCAGTACTTC,CASSVVGAYEQYF
TRBJ2-7,TRBV27,many,-,13,TGTGCCAGTCGAGCCGCCCGGGACTACGAGCAGTACTTC,CASRAARDYEQYF
TRBJ2-7,TRBV7-2,many,TRBD1,16,TGTGCCAGCAGCTTAGCCAGCACAGGGGGCCCCTACGAGCAGTACTTC,CASSLASTGGPYEQYF
TRBJ2-1,TRBV20-1,many,TRBD1,14,TGCAGTGCTAGAACGTGGACAGGGAACAATGAGCAGTTCTTC,CSARTWTGNNEQFF
TRBJ2-3,TRBV18,many,-,13,TGTGCCAGCTCACCGCGGATCACAGATACGCAGTATTTT,CASSPRITDTQYF